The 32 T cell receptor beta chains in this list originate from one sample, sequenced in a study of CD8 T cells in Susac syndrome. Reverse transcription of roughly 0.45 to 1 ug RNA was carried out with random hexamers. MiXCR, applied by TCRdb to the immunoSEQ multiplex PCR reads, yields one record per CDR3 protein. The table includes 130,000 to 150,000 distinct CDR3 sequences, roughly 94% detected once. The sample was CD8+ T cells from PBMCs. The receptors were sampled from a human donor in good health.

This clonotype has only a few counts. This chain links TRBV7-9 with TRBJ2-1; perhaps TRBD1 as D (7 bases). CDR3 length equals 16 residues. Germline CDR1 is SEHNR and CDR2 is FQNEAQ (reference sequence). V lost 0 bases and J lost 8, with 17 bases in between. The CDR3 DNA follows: TGTGCCAGCAGCTTAGCGCGGAGGGGACAGCTCGATGAGCAGTTCTTC. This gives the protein CASSLARRGQLDEQFF.

The CDR3 coding sequence is TGCAGCGTTGAACTGGTAGCGGGAGCCTACAATGAGCAGTTCTTC. It encodes CSVELVAGAYNEQFF. The genes are TRBV29-1 and TRBJ2-1, with TRBD2 matching over 9 bases. Germline V gene data show CDR1 as SQVTM and CDR2 as ANQGSEA. The CDR3 contains 15 residues. J gave up 2 bases and V 2 bases, and 4 bases lay outside the gene matches.

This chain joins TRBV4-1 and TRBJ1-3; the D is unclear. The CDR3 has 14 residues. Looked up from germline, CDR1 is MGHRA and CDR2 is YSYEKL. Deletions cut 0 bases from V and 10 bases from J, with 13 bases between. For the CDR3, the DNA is TGCGCCAGCAGCCAAGATACCCTTGGTGGTACCATATATTTT. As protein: CASSQDTLGGTIYF.

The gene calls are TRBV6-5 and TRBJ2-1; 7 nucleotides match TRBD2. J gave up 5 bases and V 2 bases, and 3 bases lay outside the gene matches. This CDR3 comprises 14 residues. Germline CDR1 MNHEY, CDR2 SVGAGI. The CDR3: CASSYMGGDNEQFF. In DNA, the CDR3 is TGTGCCAGCAGTTACATGGGGGGGGACAATGAGCAGTTCTTC.

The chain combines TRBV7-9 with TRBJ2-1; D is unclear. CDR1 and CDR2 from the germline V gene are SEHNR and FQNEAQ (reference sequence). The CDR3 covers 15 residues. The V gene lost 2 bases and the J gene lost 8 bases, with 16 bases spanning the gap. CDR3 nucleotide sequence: TGTGCCAGCAGCTTAAGTCTGCGTCCCTTCGATGAGCAGTTCTTC. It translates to CASSLSLRPFDEQFF.

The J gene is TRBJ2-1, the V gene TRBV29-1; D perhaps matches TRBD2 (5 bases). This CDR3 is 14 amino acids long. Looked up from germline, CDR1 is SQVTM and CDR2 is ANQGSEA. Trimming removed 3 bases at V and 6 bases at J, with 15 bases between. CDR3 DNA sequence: TGCAGCGTTGAGGATTCGGGTACTAGCAATGAGCAGTTCTTC. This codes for CSVEDSGTSNEQFF.

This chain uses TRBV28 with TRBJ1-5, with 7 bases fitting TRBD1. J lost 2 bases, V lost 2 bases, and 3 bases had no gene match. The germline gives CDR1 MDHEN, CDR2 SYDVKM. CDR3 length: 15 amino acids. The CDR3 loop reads CASSLRGLGNQPQHF. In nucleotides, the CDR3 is TGTGCCAGCAGTTTAAGGGGGCTAGGCAATCAGCCCCAGCATTTT.

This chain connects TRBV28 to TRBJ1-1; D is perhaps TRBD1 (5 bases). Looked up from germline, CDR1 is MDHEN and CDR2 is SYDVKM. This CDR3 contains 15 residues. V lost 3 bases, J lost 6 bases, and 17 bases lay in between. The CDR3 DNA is TGTGCCAGCAGTTTGACCCCGGGGGGGGGTGCTGAAGCTTTCTTT. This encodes CASSLTPGGGAEAFF.

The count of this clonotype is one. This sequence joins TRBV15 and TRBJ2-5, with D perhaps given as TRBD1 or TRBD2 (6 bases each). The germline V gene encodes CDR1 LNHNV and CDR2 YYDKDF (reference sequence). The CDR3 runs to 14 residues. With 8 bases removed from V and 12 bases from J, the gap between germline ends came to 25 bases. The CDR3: CATGRGETPTPEYF. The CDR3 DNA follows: TGTGCCACCGGTAGGGGGGAGACCCCAACCCCCGAGTACTTC.

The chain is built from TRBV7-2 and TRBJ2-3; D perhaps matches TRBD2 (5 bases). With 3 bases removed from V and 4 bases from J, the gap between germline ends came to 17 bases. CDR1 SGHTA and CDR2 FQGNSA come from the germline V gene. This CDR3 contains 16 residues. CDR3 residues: CASSLGASGSADTQYF. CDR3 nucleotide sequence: TGTGCCAGCAGCTTGGGTGCTAGTGGGAGTGCAGATACGCAGTATTTT.

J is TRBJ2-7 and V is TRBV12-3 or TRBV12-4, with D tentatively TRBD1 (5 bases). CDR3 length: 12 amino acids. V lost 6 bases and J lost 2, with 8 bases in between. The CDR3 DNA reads TGTGCCAGCAGCCAGGGTACCTACGAGCAGTACTTC. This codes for CASSQGTYEQYF.

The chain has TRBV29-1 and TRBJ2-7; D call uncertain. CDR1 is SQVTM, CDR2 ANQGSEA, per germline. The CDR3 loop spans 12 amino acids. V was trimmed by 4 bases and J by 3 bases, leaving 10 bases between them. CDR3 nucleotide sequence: TGCAGCGTTGGTCTGAGAGGCTACGAGCAGTACTTC. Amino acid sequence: CSVGLRGYEQYF.

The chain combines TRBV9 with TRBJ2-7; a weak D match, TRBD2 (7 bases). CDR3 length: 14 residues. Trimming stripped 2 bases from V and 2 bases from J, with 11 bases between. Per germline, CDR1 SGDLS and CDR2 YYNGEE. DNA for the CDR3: TGTGCCAGCAGCGTTACAGGGAGGGCCTACGAGCAGTACTTC. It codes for CASSVTGRAYEQYF.

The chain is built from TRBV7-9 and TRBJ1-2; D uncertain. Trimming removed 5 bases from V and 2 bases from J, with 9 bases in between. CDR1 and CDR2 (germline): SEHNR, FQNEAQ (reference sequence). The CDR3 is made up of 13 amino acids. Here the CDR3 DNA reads TGTGCCAGCAGCGATGTCGGAAACTATGGCTACACCTTC. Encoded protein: CASSDVGNYGYTF.

The CDR3 reads CASSLLAPVEQFF. Here the CDR3 DNA reads TGTGCCAGCAGTTTACTAGCTCCGGTTGAGCAGTTCTTC. The chain has TRBV12-3 or TRBV12-4 and TRBJ2-1; perhaps TRBD2 as D (5 bases). The ends were cut back, 2 bases at V and 9 bases at J, with 11 bases in the middle. The CDR3 covers 13 residues.

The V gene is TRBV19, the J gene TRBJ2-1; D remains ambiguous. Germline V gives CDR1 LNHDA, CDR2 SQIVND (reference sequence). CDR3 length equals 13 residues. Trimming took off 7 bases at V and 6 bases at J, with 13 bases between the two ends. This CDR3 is CASNPGAGNEQFF. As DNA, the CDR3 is TGTGCCAGTAATCCAGGAGCAGGCAATGAGCAGTTCTTC.

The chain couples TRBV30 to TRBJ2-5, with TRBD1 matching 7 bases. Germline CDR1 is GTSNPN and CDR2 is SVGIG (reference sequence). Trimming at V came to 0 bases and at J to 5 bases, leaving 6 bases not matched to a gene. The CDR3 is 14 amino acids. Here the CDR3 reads CAWSVQGGEETQYF. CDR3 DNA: TGTGCCTGGAGTGTACAAGGGGGCGAGGAGACCCAGTACTTC.

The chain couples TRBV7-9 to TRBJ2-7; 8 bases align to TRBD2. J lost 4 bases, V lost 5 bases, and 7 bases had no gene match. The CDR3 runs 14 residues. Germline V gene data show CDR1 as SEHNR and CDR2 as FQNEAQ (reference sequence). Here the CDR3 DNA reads TGTGCCAGCAGCGCTAGCGGGCCTTCGTACGAGCAGTACTTC. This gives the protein CASSASGPSYEQYF.

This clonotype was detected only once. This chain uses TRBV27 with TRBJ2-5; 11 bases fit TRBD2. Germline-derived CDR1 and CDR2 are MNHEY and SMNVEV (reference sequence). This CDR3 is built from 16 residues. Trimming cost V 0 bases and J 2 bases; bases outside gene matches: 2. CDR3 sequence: CASSLSGLAVQETQYF. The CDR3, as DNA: TGTGCCAGCAGTTTATCGGGACTAGCGGTTCAAGAGACCCAGTACTTC.

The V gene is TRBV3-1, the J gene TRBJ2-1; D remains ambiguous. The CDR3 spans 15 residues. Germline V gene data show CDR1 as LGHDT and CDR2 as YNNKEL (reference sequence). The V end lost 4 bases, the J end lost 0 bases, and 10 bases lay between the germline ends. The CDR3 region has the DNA TGTGCCAGCAGCCCTCTCGAGGTCTCCTACAATGAGCAGTTCTTC. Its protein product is CASSPLEVSYNEQFF.

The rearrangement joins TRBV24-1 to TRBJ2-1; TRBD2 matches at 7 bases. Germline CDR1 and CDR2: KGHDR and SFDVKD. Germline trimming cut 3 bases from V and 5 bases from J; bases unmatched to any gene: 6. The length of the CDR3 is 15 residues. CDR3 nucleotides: TGTGCCACCAGTGATGGGGGGGAGATTCACAATGAGCAGTTCTTC. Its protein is CATSDGGEIHNEQFF.

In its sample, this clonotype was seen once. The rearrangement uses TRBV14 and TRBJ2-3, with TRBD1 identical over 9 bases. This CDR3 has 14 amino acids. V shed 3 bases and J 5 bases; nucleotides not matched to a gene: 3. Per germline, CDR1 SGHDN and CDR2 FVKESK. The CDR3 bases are TGTGCCAGCAGCCACGGACAGGGGAAAGATACGCAGTATTTT. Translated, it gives CASSHGQGKDTQYF.

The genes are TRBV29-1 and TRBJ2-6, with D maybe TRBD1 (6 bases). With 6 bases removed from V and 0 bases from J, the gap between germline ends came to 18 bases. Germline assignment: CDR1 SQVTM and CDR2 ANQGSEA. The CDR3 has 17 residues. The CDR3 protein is CSVDPGTSISGANVLTF. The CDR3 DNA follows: TGCAGCGTCGATCCCGGGACATCAATCTCTGGGGCCAACGTCCTGACTTTC. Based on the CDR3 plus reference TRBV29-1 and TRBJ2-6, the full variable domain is SAVISQKPSRDICQRGTSLTIQCQVDSQVTMMFWYRQQPGQSLTLIATANQGSEATYESGFVIDKFPISRPNLTFSTLTVSNMSPEDSSIYLCSVDPGTSISGANVLTFGAGSRLTVL.

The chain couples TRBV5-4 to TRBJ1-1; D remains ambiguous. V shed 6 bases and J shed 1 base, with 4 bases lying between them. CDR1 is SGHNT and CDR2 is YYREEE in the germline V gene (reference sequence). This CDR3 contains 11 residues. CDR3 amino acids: CASIQNTEAFF. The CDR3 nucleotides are TGTGCCAGCATCCAGAACACTGAAGCTTTCTTT.

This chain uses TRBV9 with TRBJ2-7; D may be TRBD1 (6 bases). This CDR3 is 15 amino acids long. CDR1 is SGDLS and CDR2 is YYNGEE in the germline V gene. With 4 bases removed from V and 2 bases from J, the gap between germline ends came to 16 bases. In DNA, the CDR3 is TGTGCCAGCAGCCCTACAGGGAGACCTACCTACGAGCAGTACTTC. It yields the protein CASSPTGRPTYEQYF.

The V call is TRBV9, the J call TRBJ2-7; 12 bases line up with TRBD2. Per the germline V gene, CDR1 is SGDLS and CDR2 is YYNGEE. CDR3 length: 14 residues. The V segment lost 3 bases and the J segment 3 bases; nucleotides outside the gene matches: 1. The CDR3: CASSGGLAGYEQYF. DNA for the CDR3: TGTGCCAGCAGCGGGGGACTAGCGGGCTACGAGCAGTACTTC.

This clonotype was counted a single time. Here the CDR3 DNA reads TGCGCCAGCAGCCCGGGGAGGGGGCTGAACGAGCAGTACTTC. It yields the protein CASSPGRGLNEQYF. The genes are TRBV4-3 and TRBJ2-7; D assignment may be TRBD1 or TRBD2 (7 bases each). Germline V gene lookup returns CDR1 LGHNA and CDR2 YSLEER. Between the trimmed V and J ends, which lost 4 bases and 5 bases, there was a span of 15 bases. This CDR3 has 14 residues.

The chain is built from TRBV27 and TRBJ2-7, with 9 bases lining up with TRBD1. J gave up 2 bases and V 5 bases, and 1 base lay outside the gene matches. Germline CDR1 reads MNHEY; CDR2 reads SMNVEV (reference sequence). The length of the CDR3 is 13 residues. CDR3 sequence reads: CASSRQGAYEQYF. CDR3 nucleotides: TGTGCCAGCAGTAGACAGGGGGCCTACGAGCAGTACTTC.

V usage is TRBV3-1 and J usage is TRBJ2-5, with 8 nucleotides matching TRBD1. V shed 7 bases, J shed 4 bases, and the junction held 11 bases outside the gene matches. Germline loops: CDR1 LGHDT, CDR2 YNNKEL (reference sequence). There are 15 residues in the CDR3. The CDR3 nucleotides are TGTGCCAGCACGCCCTCGGACAGGGTGGGAGAGACCCAGTACTTC. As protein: CASTPSDRVGETQYF.

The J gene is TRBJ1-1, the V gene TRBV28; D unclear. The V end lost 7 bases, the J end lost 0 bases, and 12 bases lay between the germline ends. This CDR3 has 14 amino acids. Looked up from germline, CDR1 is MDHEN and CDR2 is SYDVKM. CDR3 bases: TGTGCCAGCACCCTTTGGTCACTGAACACTGAAGCTTTCTTT. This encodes CASTLWSLNTEAFF.

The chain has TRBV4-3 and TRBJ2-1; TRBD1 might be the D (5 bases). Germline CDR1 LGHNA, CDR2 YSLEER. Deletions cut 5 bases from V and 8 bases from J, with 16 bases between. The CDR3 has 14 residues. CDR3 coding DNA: TGCGCCAGCAGCTGGTCGACAGAGTCGGATGAGCAGTTCTTC. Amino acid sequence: CASSWSTESDEQFF.

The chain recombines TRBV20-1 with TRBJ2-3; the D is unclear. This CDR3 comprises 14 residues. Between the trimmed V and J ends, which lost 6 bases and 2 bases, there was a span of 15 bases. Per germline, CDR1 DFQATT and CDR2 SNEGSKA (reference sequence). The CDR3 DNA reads TGCAGTGCCCCTCCCCTAGTCAACACAGATACGCAGTATTTT. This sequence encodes CSAPPLVNTDTQYF.